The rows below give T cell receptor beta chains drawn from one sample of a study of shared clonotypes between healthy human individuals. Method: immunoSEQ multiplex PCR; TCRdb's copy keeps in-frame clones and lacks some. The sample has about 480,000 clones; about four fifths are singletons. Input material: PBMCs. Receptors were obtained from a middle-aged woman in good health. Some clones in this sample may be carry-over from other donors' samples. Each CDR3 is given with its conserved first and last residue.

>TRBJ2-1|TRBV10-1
CASSEGTSGSNEQFF
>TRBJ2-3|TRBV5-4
CASSPGTSGRGDTQYF
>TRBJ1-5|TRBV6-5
CASSPRGVNQPQHF
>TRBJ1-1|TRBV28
CASSPMLNTEAFF
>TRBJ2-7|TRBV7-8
CASSLSSYEQYF
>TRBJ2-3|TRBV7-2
CASSLRWRDTQYF
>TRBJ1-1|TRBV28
CASSLGLQAFF
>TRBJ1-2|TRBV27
CASSHGTGKGYTF
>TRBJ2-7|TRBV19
CASSPIGGRASYEQYF
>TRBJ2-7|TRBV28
CASKTAGALSYEQYF
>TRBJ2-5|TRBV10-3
CAIVGRGAETQYF
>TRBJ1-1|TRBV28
CASSSKPYRGNTEAFF
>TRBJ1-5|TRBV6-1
CASRNRDSQPQHF
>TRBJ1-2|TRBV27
CASRITTGTEYGYTF
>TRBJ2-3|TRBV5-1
CASSLGGTSGDTQYF
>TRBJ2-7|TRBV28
CARGGGRVYEQYF
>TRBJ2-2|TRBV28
CASSPIWGLGTSGPTGELFF
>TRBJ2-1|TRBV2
CASSRTGLAGRISYNEQFF
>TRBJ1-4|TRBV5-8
CASSLSGNTNEKLFF
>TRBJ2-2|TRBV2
CASSTGVNTGELFF
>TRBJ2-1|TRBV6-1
CASRETGSSYNEQFF
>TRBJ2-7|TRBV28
CASSHIPRQGSHYEQYF
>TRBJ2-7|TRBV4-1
CASSQKPPGTASGEQYF
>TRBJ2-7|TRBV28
CASAPGQGYEQYF
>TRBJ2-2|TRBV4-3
CASSPDRAAEGELFF
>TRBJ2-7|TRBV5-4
CASSLASGRVYEQYF
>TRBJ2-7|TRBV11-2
CASSRGQGGTYEQYF
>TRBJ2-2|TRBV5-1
CASSSEGGRTGELFF
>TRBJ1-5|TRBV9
CASSYSGDSNQPQHF
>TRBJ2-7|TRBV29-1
CSVETGLSYEQYF
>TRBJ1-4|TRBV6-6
CASSYSFRVGEKLFF
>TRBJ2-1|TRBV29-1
CSVETSGDSYNEQFF
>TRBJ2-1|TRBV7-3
CASSGTTNEQFF
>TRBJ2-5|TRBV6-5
CASSADGRQETQYF
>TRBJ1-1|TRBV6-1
CASSELDTGHTEAFF
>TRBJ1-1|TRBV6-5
CASSYTKGARAFF
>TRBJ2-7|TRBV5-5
CASSLLTGGYQPYEQYF
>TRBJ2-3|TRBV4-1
CASSRQGIDTQYF
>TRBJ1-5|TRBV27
CASRSANQPQHF
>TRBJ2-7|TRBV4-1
CASSQDRTSGSYEQYF
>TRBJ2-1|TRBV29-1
CSVELNSYNEQFF
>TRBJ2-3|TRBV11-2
CASSLQGAWFTDTQYF
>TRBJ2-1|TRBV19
CASTHGVSSYNEQFF
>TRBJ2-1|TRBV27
CASSLSSRNEQFF
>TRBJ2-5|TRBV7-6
CASRRRAGGTQYF
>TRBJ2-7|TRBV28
CASRGPGTGNYEQYF
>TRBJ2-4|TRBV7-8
CASSSSRVAKNIQYF
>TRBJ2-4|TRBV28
CASTPSRGSLNIQYF
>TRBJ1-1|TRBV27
CASSFWGAREAFF
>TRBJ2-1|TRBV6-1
CASSEMDRYNEQFF